These 31 T cell receptor beta chains came from one sample sequenced in a study of cytomegalovirus exposure and HLA in healthy donors (dated by TCRdb to 2017 to 2019). The receptor library was made with the immunoSEQ multiplex PCR assay. For the multiplex PCR, a mixture combining 60 forward primers for TCR Vbeta segments and 13 reverse primers for TCR Jbeta segments was used. The table comes from immuneACCESS by way of TCRdb, which keeps in-frame sequences with V and J called. Part of the clones is missing from these tables; in studies checked, under half for an unresolved V gene and the rest for unknown reasons. This sample has about 86,000 clones in its table, and roughly 78% of those were observed once. Roughly 2.5% of the sample is held by the ten biggest clonotypes. The sequenced sample consisted of PBMCs. The receptors were gathered from a male donor in good health and CMV-seropositive.

The CDR3 spells CASSAYRALTSGANVLTF. The CDR3 nucleotides are TGTGCCAGTAGTGCGTACAGGGCCCTCACTTCTGGGGCCAACGTCCTGACTTTC. The V call is TRBV19, the J call TRBJ2-6; D is perhaps TRBD1 (6 bases). Germline values: CDR1 LNHDA, CDR2 SQIVND (reference sequence). The CDR3 runs to 18 residues. Trimming left V 5 bases short and J 1 base short, with 18 bases between. Together with reference TRBV19 and TRBJ2-6, the CDR3 gives the full variable domain: DGGITQSPKYLFRKEGQNVTLSCEQNLNHDAMYWYRQDPGQGLRLIYYSQIVNDFQKGDIAEGYSVSREKKESFPLTVTSAQKNPTAFYLCASSAYRALTSGANVLTFGAGSRLTVL.

The chain recombines TRBV5-4 with TRBJ1-2, with D possibly matching TRBD1 (6 bases). The germline V gene encodes CDR1 SGHNT and CDR2 YYREEE (reference sequence). The CDR3 totals 14 residues. V shed 2 bases and J shed 3 bases, with 11 bases lying between them. The CDR3 DNA reads as TGTGCCAGCAGCTTTGGGGGCCTTGACTATGGCTACACCTTC. Its protein is CASSFGGLDYGYTF. The whole variable domain, remainder taken from reference TRBV5-4 and TRBJ1-2, is ETGVTQSPTHLIKTRGQQVTLRCSSQSGHNTVSWYQQALGQGPQFIFQYYREEENGRGNFPPRFSGLQFPNYSSELNVNALELDDSALYLCASSFGGLDYGYTFGSGTRLTVV.

This chain links TRBV4-1 with TRBJ2-3; 10 nucleotides match TRBD2. Trimming took 1 base from V and 3 from J; bases not matched to a gene: 7. The CDR3 spans 17 residues. The germline V gene has CDR1 MGHRA and CDR2 YSYEKL. CDR3 nucleotide sequence: TGCGCCAGCAGCCAAGGTACTAGCGGGGTATATACAGATACGCAGTATTTT. This gives the protein CASSQGTSGVYTDTQYF.

The CDR3 region has the DNA TGTGCCAGCAGCAAGGGAGATGAGCAGTTCTTC. Protein sequence: CASSKGDEQFF. The chain employs TRBV7-2 and TRBJ2-1, with D perhaps TRBD2 (5 bases). The V end lost 5 bases, the J end lost 8 bases, and 7 bases lay between the germline ends. The CDR3 loop spans 11 amino acids. Germline CDR1 and CDR2: SGHTA and FQGNSA. The complete variable domain, with remaining parts taken from reference TRBV7-2 and TRBJ2-1, reads GAGVSQSPSNKVTEKGKDVELRCDPISGHTALYWYRQSLGQGLEFLIYFQGNSAPDKSGLPSDRFSAERTGGSVSTLTIQRTQQEDSAVYLCASSKGDEQFFGPGTRLTVL.

This clone was seen more than once but under ten times. This chain joins TRBV28 and TRBJ2-5, with TRBD1 matching 7 bases. CDR1 is MDHEN, CDR2 SYDVKM, per germline. The CDR3 consists of 16 residues. Trimming took 6 bases from V and 3 from J; bases not matched to a gene: 13. This chain's CDR3 is CASSSPDRRLEETQYF. Here the CDR3 DNA reads TGTGCCAGCAGCTCCCCGGACAGGAGGCTAGAAGAGACCCAGTACTTC. The full variable domain, completed using reference TRBV28 and TRBJ2-5, is DVKVTQSSRYLVKRTGEKVFLECVQDMDHENMFWYRQDPGLGLRLIYFSYDVKMKEKGDIPEGYSVSREKKERFSLILESASTNQTSMYLCASSSPDRRLEETQYFGPGTRLLVL.

The chain recombines TRBV7-6 with TRBJ2-7; D is ambiguous. The CDR3 spans 12 residues. V was cut by 4 bases and J by 0 bases, with 4 bases left in between. Germline CDR1 and CDR2: SGHVS and FNYEAQ. CDR3 coding DNA: TGTGCCAGCAGCTCGTTCTCCTACGAGCAGTACTTC. It is translated as CASSSFSYEQYF.

J is TRBJ1-6 and V is TRBV9; TRBD1 aligns across 8 bases. The CDR3 has 15 amino acids. From germline, CDR1 is SGDLS and CDR2 YYNGEE. V was clipped by 3 bases and J by 9 bases; unmatched bases: 8. CDR3 region: CASSAGQGTSSPLHF. In nucleotides, the CDR3 is TGTGCCAGCAGCGCTGGACAGGGTACAAGTTCACCCCTCCACTTT.

This chain links TRBV11-2 with TRBJ1-1, with D tentatively TRBD1 (6 bases). Trimming pared 4 bases from V and 4 bases from J, leaving 19 bases between. In germline, CDR1 is SGHAT, CDR2 FQNNGV. The CDR3 covers 16 residues. In DNA form, the CDR3 reads TGTGCCAGCAGCTCAGTACAGGGAGCGTCAGGCACTGAAGCTTTCTTT. It yields the protein CASSSVQGASGTEAFF.

The rearrangement uses TRBV11-2 and TRBJ1-1; D remains unclear. The CDR3 consists of 14 residues. Trimming removed 4 bases from V and 4 bases from J, with 13 bases in between. Germline V gives CDR1 SGHAT, CDR2 FQNNGV. The CDR3 here is CASSSTREGTEAFF. The CDR3 DNA is TGTGCCAGCAGCTCCACGAGGGAGGGCACTGAAGCTTTCTTT.

This sequence joins TRBV7-2 and TRBJ1-1; D is ambiguous. V was pared by 1 base and J by 7 bases, with 7 bases between. Germline V lookup: CDR1 SGHTA, CDR2 FQGNSA. CDR3 length equals 12 residues. The CDR3 loop reads CASSLGPREAFF. The CDR3, as DNA: TGTGCCAGCAGCTTAGGTCCCCGTGAAGCTTTCTTT.

This clone came up a few times. This chain links TRBV5-1 with TRBJ2-3, with 7 positions matching TRBD2. Germline-derived CDR1 and CDR2 are SGHRS and YFSETQ. The CDR3 length is 16 residues. V was pared by 4 bases and J by 0 bases, with 8 bases of the junction left unmatched. CDR3 nucleotide sequence: TGCGCCAGCAGCGGGGGACTACAGAAAAGCACAGATACGCAGTATTTT. This codes for CASSGGLQKSTDTQYF.

V gene TRBV13 combines with J gene TRBJ1-4; TRBD1 agrees at 10 bases. The CDR3 has 19 amino acids. The trim removed 1 base at V and 0 bases at J, leaving 8 bases unmatched. Per germline, CDR1 PRHDT and CDR2 FYEKMQ (reference sequence). CDR3 bases: TGTGCCAGCAGCTTAGCTCGGACAGGGGGAGTTGCAACTAATGAAAAACTGTTTTTT. Translating gives CASSLARTGGVATNEKLFF.

This chain uses TRBV19 with TRBJ2-2, with 9 bases lining up with TRBD1. Germline CDR1 reads LNHDA; CDR2 reads SQIVND (reference sequence). V trimming: 5 bases; J trimming: 2 bases; junction bases outside the gene matches: 9. The CDR3 totals 17 residues. CDR3 sequence (DNA): TGTGCCAGTAGTCTTCAACAGGGGGCCATTAACACCGGGGAGCTGTTTTTT. Translated, it gives CASSLQQGAINTGELFF.

About this clone itself: The junction departs from the called germline gene at one end, perhaps through a read error. This chain links TRBV30 with TRBJ2-7; D is possibly TRBD2 (5 bases). There are 12 residues in the CDR3. Germline V gene lookup returns CDR1 GTSNPN and CDR2 SVGIG (reference sequence). The CDR3 DNA sequence: TGTGCCTGGAGTGTTGACAAGGAGCGGCTACGCTTC. Its protein is CAWSVDKERLRF.

V usage is TRBV27 and J usage is TRBJ2-1; unclear D gene. CDR1 is MNHEY, CDR2 SMNVEV, per germline (reference sequence). The CDR3 consists of 13 residues. The V and J ends lost 0 bases and 7 bases respectively, with 7 bases between them. CDR3 sequence (DNA): TGTGCCAGCAGTTTATCAGCCGAGAATGAGCAGTTCTTC. This sequence encodes CASSLSAENEQFF.

Ten or more counts support this clone. The CDR3 sequence is CASSTGQGARGGNQPQHF. As DNA, the CDR3 is TGTGCCAGCAGTACGGGACAGGGGGCGCGAGGGGGCAATCAGCCCCAGCATTTT. This rearrangement joins TRBV2 to TRBJ1-5; 12 bases are a match to TRBD1. V lost 5 bases to trimming and J lost 2 bases; unmatched junction nucleotides: 10. This CDR3 is 18 amino acids long. The germline V gene encodes CDR1 SNHLY and CDR2 FYNNEI.

The chain recombines TRBV5-5 with TRBJ2-1; D call uncertain. Germline V gene lookup returns CDR1 SGHKS and CDR2 YYEKEE (reference sequence). Deletions cut 4 bases from V and 4 bases from J, with 15 bases between. The CDR3 spans 15 residues. The CDR3 coding sequence is TGTGCCAGCAGCCTCTTAGACTCCGTATACAATGAGCAGTTCTTC. As protein: CASSLLDSVYNEQFF.

The CDR3 loop is CASSVDGGYGYTF. The CDR3 DNA sequence: TGTGCCAGCAGCGTAGACGGGGGCTATGGCTACACCTTC. The rearrangement joins TRBV9 to TRBJ1-2, with D perhaps matching TRBD1 (5 bases). The CDR3 contains 13 residues. Germline loops: CDR1 SGDLS, CDR2 YYNGEE. Trimming cost V 0 bases and J 4 bases, with 7 bases left between them.

This chain joins TRBV5-4 and TRBJ2-3; D may be TRBD2 (7 bases). This CDR3 region has 15 residues. V was shortened by 4 bases and J by 2 bases, with 14 bases between the two germline ends. Germline CDR1 and CDR2: SGHNT and YYREEE (reference sequence). Written as DNA, the CDR3 is TGTGCCAGCAGCCCAAGGGGGGGTAACACAGATACGCAGTATTTT. It is translated as CASSPRGGNTDTQYF.

This sequence joins TRBV28 and TRBJ2-3; TRBD2 agrees at 12 bases. The germline V gene has CDR1 MDHEN and CDR2 SYDVKM. The CDR3 extends over 19 amino acids. V lost 4 bases to trimming and J lost 4 bases; unmatched junction nucleotides: 15. This chain's CDR3 is CASSYGGRLAGGGPDTQYF. The CDR3, as DNA: TGTGCCAGCAGTTACGGGGGAAGGCTAGCGGGAGGGGGCCCAGATACGCAGTATTTT.

This sequence joins TRBV9 and TRBJ2-6, with 7 bases that match TRBD2. CDR1 and CDR2 (germline): SGDLS, YYNGEE. The CDR3 is 18 amino acids. V gave up 4 bases and J gave up 0 bases; unmatched junction bases: 10. This CDR3 is CASSPLTSATSGANVLTF. The CDR3, as DNA: TGTGCCAGCAGCCCCCTTACTAGCGCAACCTCTGGGGCCAACGTCCTGACTTTC. Full variable domain (remainder filled in from reference TRBV9 and TRBJ2-6): DSGVTQTPKHLITATGQRVTLRCSPRSGDLSVYWYQQSLDQGLQFLIQYYNGEERAKGNILERFSAQQFPDLHSELNLSSLELGDSALYFCASSPLTSATSGANVLTFGAGSRLTVL.

CDR3 bases: TGTGCCACTGGACAGGGAAGCTACGAGCAGTACTTC. It encodes CATGQGSYEQYF. The J gene is TRBJ2-7, the V gene TRBV10-3; TRBD1 agrees at 8 bases. CDR1 is ENHRY and CDR2 is SYGVKD in the germline V gene. The junction had 5 bases not matched to a gene; V was cut back by 10 bases and J by 3 bases. The CDR3 runs to 12 residues.

The chain has TRBV27 and TRBJ2-7; TRBD1 matches at 9 bases. Per germline, CDR1 MNHEY and CDR2 SMNVEV (reference sequence). The V gene end was trimmed by 7 bases and the J gene end by 3 bases; junction bases not matched to a gene: 7. The CDR3 totals 14 residues. Here the CDR3 reads CASMPGTGFYEQYF. CDR3 nucleotide sequence: TGTGCCAGCATGCCGGGGACAGGGTTCTACGAGCAGTACTTC.

In its sample, this clone was seen once. The chain uses TRBV19 and TRBJ2-2; 9 positions match TRBD1. The CDR3 has 17 residues. The ends lost 6 bases at V and 4 bases at J; junction bases unmatched: 12. Looked up from germline, CDR1 is LNHDA and CDR2 is SQIVND (reference sequence). In DNA form, the CDR3 reads TGTGCCAGTAGCCCTTTCGGGACAGGGATAGGCACCGGGGAGCTGTTTTTT. Its translation is CASSPFGTGIGTGELFF.

This rearrangement joins TRBV6-1 to TRBJ1-3, with 8 bases aligning to TRBD1. The germline CDR1 and CDR2 sequences are MNHNS and SASEGT. V shed 3 bases, J shed 4 bases, and the junction held 8 bases outside the gene matches. The CDR3 has 16 residues. The CDR3 nucleotides are TGTGCCAGCAGTGACTTCAGGGGGCTGTCGGGAAACACCATATATTTT. Its protein is CASSDFRGLSGNTIYF.

J is TRBJ2-3 and V is TRBV19, with D uncertain. Germline CDR1 and CDR2: LNHDA and SQIVND (reference sequence). The length of the CDR3 is 17 residues. V was pared by 7 bases and J by 3 bases, with 23 bases between. CDR3 nucleotides: TGTGCCAGTACCAAAAGCCCACCGAGCGTAGATACAGATACGCAGTATTTT. Translation: CASTKSPPSVDTDTQYF.

V gene TRBV7-9 combines with J gene TRBJ2-1; 10 positions match TRBD2. Germline CDR1 and CDR2: SEHNR and FQNEAQ (reference sequence). The CDR3 has 16 residues. J gave up 7 bases and V 3 bases, and 9 bases lay outside the gene matches. As DNA, the CDR3 is TGTGCCAGCAGCTTTTTGCTAGCGGGAGTGGGGAATGAGCAGTTCTTC. It encodes CASSFLLAGVGNEQFF.

The genes are TRBV9 and TRBJ2-7; 8 bases are a match to TRBD1. Germline CDR1 is SGDLS and CDR2 is YYNGEE. The CDR3 sequence is 15 residues long. V lost 0 bases to trimming and J lost 4 bases; unmatched junction nucleotides: 6. As DNA, the CDR3 is TGTGCCAGCAGCGTAGCTGCAGGGGGCGGTTACGAGCAGTACTTC. This gives the protein CASSVAAGGGYEQYF.

This chain joins TRBV7-2 and TRBJ2-3, with 9 bases identical to TRBD2. Germline V gene sequence: CDR1 SGHTA, CDR2 FQGNSA. There are 14 residues in the CDR3. V shed 8 bases, J shed 6 bases, and the junction held 9 bases outside the gene matches. CDR3 sequence: CASASSGAGDTQYF. DNA of the CDR3: TGTGCCAGCGCCTCTAGCGGGGCGGGGGATACGCAGTATTTT.

This sequence joins TRBV14 and TRBJ2-7; D may be TRBD1 (5 bases). With 4 bases removed from V and 2 bases from J, the gap between germline ends came to 12 bases. CDR1 is SGHDN and CDR2 is FVKESK in the germline V gene. CDR3 length: 14 residues. The CDR3 sequence is CASSPRQSTYEQYF. The DNA of the CDR3 is TGTGCCAGCAGCCCACGACAGAGTACCTACGAGCAGTACTTC.

The chain has TRBV15 and TRBJ2-3, with TRBD1 matching over 10 bases. V gave up 5 bases and J gave up 6 bases; unmatched junction bases: 11. This CDR3 spans 16 amino acids. Germline values: CDR1 LNHNV, CDR2 YYDKDF (reference sequence). Here the CDR3 DNA reads TGTGCCACCAGCGTACCACGGACAGGGGGATCGGATACGCAGTATTTT. It codes for CATSVPRTGGSDTQYF.